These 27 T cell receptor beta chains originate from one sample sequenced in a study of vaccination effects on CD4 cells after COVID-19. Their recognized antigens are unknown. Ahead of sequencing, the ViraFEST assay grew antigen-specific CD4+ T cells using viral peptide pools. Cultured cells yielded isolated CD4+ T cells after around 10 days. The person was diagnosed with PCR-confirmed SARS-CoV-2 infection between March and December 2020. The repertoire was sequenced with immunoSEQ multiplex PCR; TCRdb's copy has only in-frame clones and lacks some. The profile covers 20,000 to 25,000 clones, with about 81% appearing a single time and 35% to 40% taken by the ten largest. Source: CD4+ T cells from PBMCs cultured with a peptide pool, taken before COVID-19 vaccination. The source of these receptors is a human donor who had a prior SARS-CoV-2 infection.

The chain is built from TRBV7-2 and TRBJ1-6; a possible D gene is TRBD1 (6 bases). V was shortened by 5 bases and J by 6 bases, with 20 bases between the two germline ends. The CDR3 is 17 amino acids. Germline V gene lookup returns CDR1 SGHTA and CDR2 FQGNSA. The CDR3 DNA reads TGTGCCAGCAGCCGGAGGTTCCCGGACAGAGTTAATTCACCCCTCCACTTT. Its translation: CASSRRFPDRVNSPLHF.

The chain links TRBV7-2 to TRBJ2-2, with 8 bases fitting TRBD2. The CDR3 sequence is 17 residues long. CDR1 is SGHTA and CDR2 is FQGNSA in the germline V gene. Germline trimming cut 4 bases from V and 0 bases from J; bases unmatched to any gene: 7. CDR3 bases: TGTGCCAGCAGCTCTCTTTTGGGACTAGCGAACACCGGGGAGCTGTTTTTT. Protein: CASSSLLGLANTGELFF.

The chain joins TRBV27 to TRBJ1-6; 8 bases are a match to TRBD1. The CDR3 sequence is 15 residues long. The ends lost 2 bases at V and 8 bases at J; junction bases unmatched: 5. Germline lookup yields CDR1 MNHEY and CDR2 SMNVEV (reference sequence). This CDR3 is CASSLGRQGHSPLHF. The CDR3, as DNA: TGTGCCAGCAGTTTAGGGCGACAGGGGCATTCACCCCTCCACTTT.

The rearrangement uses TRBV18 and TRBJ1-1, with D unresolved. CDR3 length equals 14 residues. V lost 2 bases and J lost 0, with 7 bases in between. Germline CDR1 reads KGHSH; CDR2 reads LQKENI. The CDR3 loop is CASSPGGLNTEAFF. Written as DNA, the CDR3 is TGTGCCAGCTCACCAGGAGGGTTGAACACTGAAGCTTTCTTT. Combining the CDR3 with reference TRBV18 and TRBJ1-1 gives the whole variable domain NAGVMQNPRHLVRRRGQEARLRCSPMKGHSHVYWYRQLPEEGLKFMVYLQKENIIDESGMPKERFSAEFPKEGPSILRIQQVVRGDSAAYFCASSPGGLNTEAFFGQGTRLTVV.

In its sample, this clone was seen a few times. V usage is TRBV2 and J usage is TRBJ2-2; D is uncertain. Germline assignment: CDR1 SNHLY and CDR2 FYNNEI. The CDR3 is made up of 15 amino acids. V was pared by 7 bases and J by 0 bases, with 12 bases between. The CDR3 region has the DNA TGTGCCAGCAACCGTCGACGGTCGAACACCGGGGAGCTGTTTTTT. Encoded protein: CASNRRRSNTGELFF.

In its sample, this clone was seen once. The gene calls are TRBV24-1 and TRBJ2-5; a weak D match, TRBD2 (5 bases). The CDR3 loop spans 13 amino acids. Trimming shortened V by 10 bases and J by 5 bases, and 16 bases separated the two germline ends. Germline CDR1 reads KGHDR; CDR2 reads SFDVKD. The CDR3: CATSHSDKETQYF. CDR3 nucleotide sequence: TGTGCCACGTCCCATAGCGATAAGGAGACCCAGTACTTC.

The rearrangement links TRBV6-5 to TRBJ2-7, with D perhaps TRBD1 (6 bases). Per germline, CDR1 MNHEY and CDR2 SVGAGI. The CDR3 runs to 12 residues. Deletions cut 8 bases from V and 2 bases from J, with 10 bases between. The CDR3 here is CASGRGPYEQYF. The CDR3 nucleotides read TGTGCCAGCGGCAGGGGCCCCTACGAGCAGTACTTC.

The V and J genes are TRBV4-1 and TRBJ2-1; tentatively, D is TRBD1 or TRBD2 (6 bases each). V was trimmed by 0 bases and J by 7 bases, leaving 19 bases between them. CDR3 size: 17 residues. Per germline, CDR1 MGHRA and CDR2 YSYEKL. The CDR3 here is CASSQDWYGGGLNEQFF. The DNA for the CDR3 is TGCGCCAGCAGCCAAGATTGGTACGGGGGCGGACTAAATGAGCAGTTCTTC.

CDR3 nucleotides: TGTGCCAGCAGCCAAGCTCTGAGACAAGAGACCCAGTACTTC. Its protein product is CASSQALRQETQYF. This chain joins TRBV3-1 (or the pseudogene TRBV3-2) and TRBJ2-5; D unclear. Trimming left V 1 base short and J 2 bases short, with 8 bases between. The CDR3 contains 14 residues. Per the germline V gene, CDR1 is LGHDT and CDR2 is YNNKEL (reference sequence).

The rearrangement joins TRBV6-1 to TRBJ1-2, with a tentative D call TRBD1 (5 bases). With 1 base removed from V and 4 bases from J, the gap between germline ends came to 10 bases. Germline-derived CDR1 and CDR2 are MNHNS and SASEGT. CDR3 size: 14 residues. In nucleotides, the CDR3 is TGTGCCAGCAGTGAAGTCTGGGACGGCTATGGCTACACCTTC. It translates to CASSEVWDGYGYTF.

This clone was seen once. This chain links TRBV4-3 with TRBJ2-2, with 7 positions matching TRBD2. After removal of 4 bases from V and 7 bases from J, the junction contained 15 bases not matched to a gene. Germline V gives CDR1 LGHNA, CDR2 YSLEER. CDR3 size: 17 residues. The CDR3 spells CASSLQVWGRGSGELFF. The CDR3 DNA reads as TGCGCCAGCAGCCTACAAGTGTGGGGGAGGGGTAGCGGGGAGCTGTTTTTT.

CDR3 region: CASSMATGGNEKLFF. The CDR3 nucleotides read TGCGCCAGCAGCATGGCCACCGGGGGCAATGAAAAACTGTTTTTT. The rearrangement joins TRBV4-1 to TRBJ1-4; a possible D gene is TRBD1 (6 bases). This CDR3 comprises 15 residues. CDR1 is MGHRA, CDR2 YSYEKL, per germline. Trimming cost V 5 bases and J 5 bases, with 15 bases left between them.

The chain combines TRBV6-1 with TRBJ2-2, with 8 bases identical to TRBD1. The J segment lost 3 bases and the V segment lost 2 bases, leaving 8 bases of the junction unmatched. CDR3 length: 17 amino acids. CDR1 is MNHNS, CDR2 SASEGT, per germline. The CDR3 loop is CASSEKVGQGYTGELFF. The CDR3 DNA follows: TGTGCCAGCAGTGAAAAGGTCGGACAGGGATACACCGGGGAGCTGTTTTTT.

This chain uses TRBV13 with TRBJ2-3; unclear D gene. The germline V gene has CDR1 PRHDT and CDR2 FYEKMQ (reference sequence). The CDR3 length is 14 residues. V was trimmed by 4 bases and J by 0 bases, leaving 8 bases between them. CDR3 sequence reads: CASSSGPSTDTQYF. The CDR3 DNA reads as TGTGCCAGCAGCTCCGGGCCCAGCACAGATACGCAGTATTTT.

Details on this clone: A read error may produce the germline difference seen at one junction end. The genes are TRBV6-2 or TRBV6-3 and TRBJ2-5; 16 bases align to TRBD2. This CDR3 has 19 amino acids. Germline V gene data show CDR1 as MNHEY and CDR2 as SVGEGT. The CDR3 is CAGSSGLAGGRGFQETQYF. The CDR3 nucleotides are TGTGCCGGCAGTTCGGGACTAGCGGGAGGGAGGGGGTTCCAAGAGACCCAGTACTTC.

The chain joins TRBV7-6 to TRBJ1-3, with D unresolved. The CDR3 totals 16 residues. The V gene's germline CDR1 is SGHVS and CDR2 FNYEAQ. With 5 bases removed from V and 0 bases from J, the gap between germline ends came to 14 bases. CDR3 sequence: CASSPGGMGSGNTIYF. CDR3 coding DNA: TGTGCCAGCAGCCCCGGAGGGATGGGCTCTGGAAACACCATATATTTT.

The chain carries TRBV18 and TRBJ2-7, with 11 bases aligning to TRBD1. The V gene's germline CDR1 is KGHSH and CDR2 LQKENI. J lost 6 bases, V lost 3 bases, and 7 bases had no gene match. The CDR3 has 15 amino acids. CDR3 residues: CASSPQGTGGREQYF. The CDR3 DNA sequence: TGTGCCAGCTCACCCCAAGGGACAGGGGGACGCGAGCAGTACTTC.

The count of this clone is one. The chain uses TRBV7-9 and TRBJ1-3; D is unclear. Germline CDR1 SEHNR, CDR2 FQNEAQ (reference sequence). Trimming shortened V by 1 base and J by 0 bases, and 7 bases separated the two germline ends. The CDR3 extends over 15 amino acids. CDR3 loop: CASSLGLGSGNTIYF. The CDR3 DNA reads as TGTGCCAGCAGCTTAGGACTGGGCTCTGGAAACACCATATATTTT. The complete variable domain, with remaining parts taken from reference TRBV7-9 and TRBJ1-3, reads DTGVSQNPRHKITKRGQNVTFRCDPISEHNRLYWYRQTLGQGPEFLTYFQNEAQLEKSRLLSDRFSAERPKGSFSTLEIQRTEQGDSAMYLCASSLGLGSGNTIYFGEGSWLTVV.

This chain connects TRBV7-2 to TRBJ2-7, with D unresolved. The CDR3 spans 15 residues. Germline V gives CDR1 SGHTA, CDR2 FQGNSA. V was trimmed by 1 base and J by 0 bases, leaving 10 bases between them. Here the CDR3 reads CASSLDPESSYEQYF. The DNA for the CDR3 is TGTGCCAGCAGCTTAGATCCCGAGAGCTCCTACGAGCAGTACTTC.

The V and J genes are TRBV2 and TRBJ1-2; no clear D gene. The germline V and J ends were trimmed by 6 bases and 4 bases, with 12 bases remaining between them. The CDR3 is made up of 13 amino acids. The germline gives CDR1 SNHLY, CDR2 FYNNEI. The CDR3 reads CASRYMAVYGYTF. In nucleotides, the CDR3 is TGTGCCAGCAGATATATGGCAGTCTATGGCTACACCTTC.

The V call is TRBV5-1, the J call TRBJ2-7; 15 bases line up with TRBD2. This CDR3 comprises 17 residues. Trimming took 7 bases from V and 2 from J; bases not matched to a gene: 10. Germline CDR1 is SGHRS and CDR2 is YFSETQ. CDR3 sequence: CASYGGGLAGGPYEQYF. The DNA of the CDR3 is TGCGCCAGCTACGGTGGGGGACTAGCGGGGGGCCCCTACGAGCAGTACTTC.

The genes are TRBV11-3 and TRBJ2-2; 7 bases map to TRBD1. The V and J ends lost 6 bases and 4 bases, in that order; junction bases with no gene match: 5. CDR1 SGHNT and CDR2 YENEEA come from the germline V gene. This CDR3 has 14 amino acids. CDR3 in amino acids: CASRPTGTTGELFF. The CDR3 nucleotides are TGTGCCAGCAGACCGACAGGGACCACCGGGGAGCTGTTTTTT. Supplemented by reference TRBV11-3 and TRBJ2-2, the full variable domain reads EAGVVQSPRYKIIEKKQPVAFWCNPISGHNTLYWYLQNLGQGPELLIRYENEEAVDDSQLPKDRFSAERLKGVDSTLKIQPAELGDSAVYLCASRPTGTTGELFFGEGSRLTVL.

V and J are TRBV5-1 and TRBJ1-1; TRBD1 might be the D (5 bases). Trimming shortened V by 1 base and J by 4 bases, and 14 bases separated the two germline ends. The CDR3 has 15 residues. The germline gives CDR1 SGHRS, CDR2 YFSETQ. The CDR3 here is CASSLIPGETTEAFF. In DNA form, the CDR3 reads TGCGCCAGCAGCTTGATTCCGGGGGAAACCACTGAAGCTTTCTTT.

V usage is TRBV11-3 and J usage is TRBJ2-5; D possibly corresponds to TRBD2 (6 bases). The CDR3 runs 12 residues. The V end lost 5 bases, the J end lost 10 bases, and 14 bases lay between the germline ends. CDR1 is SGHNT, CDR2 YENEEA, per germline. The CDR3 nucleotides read TGTGCCAGCAGCCTCAGCGGGTCGCTCCAGTACTTC. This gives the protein CASSLSGSLQYF.

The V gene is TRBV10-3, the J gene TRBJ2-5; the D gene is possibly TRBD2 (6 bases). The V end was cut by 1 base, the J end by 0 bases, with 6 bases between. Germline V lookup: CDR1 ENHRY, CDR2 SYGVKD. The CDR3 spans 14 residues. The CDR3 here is CAISEWGDQETQYF. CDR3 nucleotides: TGTGCCATCAGTGAGTGGGGGGACCAAGAGACCCAGTACTTC.

The CDR3 region has the DNA TGTGCCACCAGTGATTTGTGGGGACAGGGGTACCAAGAGACCCAGTACTTC. Translation: CATSDLWGQGYQETQYF. The chain employs TRBV24-1 and TRBJ2-5, with 10 bases matching TRBD1. CDR1 is KGHDR and CDR2 is SFDVKD in the germline V gene. The length of the CDR3 is 17 residues. Trimming took 0 bases from V and 0 from J; bases not matched to a gene: 3.

The CDR3 DNA reads as TGCGCCAGCAGCTTGGCCAATCTAGCGGACTCCTACGAGCAGTACTTC. Amino acid sequence: CASSLANLADSYEQYF. This rearrangement joins TRBV5-1 to TRBJ2-7, with 7 bases lining up with TRBD2. V trimming: 0 bases; J trimming: 0 bases; junction bases outside the gene matches: 6. The CDR3 consists of 16 residues. The V gene's germline CDR1 is SGHRS and CDR2 YFSETQ.